This T cell receptor (beta chain) was sequenced for a study of radiotherapy plus CTLA-4 blockade in lung cancer. Background on the study: Patients showed objective responses in over 15% of cases, and disease control was achieved by roughly 30%. Study-wide results and limits: Response, reportedly, was best predicted by interferon-beta along with early blood T cell clone dynamics. Blood-borne expansion of tumor-derived TCR clones followed radiotherapy plus ipilimumab.

V shed 6 bases and J shed 2 bases, with 15 bases lying between them. The CDR3 is made up of 15 amino acids. The V gene's germline CDR1 is MNHEY and CDR2 SMNVEV (reference sequence). The protocol was immunoSEQ multiplex PCR, while the TCRdb copy is restricted to in-frame clones and leaves out a portion. The sample has 58,000 or so clones, approximately 79% seen once. The study treated chemo-refractory metastatic non-small-cell lung cancer patients with focal radiation plus ipilimumab CTLA-4 blockade. Details on this clone: What it binds is not known.

Source: peripheral blood, taken from a patient treated with radiotherapy plus ipilimumab. This receptor was taken from a human donor with non-small cell lung cancer who had a complete response to radiotherapy plus ipilimumab. The chain combines TRBV27 with TRBJ2-3, with D possibly matching TRBD1 (6 bases). Here the CDR3 DNA reads TGTGCCAGCAGCCTTCGGCGACAGGCCACAGATACGCAGTATTTT. Its translation: CASSLRRQATDTQYF.